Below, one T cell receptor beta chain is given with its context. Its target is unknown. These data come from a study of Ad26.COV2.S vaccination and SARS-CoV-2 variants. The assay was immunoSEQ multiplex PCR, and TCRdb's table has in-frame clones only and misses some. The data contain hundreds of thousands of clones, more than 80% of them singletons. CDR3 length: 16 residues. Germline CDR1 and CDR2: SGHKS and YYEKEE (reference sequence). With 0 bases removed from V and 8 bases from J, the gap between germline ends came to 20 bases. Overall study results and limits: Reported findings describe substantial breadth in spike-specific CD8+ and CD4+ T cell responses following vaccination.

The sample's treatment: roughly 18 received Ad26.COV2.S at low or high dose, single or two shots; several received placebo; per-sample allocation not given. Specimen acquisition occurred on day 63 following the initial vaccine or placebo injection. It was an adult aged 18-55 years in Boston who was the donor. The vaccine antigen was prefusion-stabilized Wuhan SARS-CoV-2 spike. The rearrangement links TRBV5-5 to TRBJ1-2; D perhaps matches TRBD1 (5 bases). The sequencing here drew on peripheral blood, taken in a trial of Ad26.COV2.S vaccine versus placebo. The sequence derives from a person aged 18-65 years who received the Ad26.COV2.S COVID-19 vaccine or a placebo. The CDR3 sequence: CASSLDPITGPGGYTF. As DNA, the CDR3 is TGTGCCAGCAGCTTGGACCCAATAACGGGGCCCGGGGGCTACACCTTC.